Listed here is a single TCR beta chain. Its antigen is currently unknown. Primers used in a second PCR of about 6 to 11 cycles were a sample-barcoded 5' primer and a J-beta primer mix. Each CDR3 protein is one row after TCRdb ran MiXCR on the 5' RACE reads. This repertoire shows about 970,000 distinct CDR3 sequences, roughly half found once; its top ten account for about 20%. The sample belongs to a study of blood T cells in healthy people across ages. Study results and limitations: Unsorted PBMCs prevented conclusive naive versus antigen-experienced comparison.

Germline V gene sequence: CDR1 MDHEN, CDR2 SYDVKM. The germline V and J ends were trimmed by 6 bases and 6 bases, with 9 bases remaining between them. The CDR3 extends over 11 amino acids. The chain has TRBV28 and TRBJ2-7, with D uncertain. This sequence originates from a woman aged 60-75 years in good health. The specimen sequenced was blood. The CDR3 nucleotides are TGTGCCAGCAGCGGCCGGTCCGAGCAGTACTTC. It codes for CASSGRSEQYF.